These 10 T cell receptor beta chains were all obtained from the same sample, sequenced in a study of T cell responses to AZD1222 COVID-19 vaccine. Only in-frame clones appear in the TCRdb table, and some are missing; sequencing was by immunoSEQ multiplex PCR. The data show 100,000 to 150,000 clones, around 90% seen once. The sample was peripheral blood, taken on day 0 of AZD1222 vaccination. The receptors come from an adult in good health.

The CDR3: CASSWDTGELFF. CDR3 sequence (DNA): TGTGCCAGCAGTTGGGACACCGGGGAGCTGTTTTTT. The rearrangement uses TRBV12-3 or TRBV12-4 and TRBJ2-2; no reliable D call. Deletions cut 4 bases from V and 3 bases from J, with 3 bases between. The CDR3 spans 12 residues.

The chain carries TRBV10-3 and TRBJ1-5; perhaps TRBD1 as D (5 bases). The CDR3 loop spans 14 amino acids. Trimming removed 8 bases from V and 3 bases from J, with 14 bases in between. From germline, CDR1 is ENHRY and CDR2 SYGVKD. The CDR3 DNA follows: TGTGCCATCGGGGGGACGGAGCTCAATCAGCCCCAGCATTTT. This gives the protein CAIGGTELNQPQHF.

The chain carries TRBV5-1 and TRBJ2-3; 9 bases are a match to TRBD2. J was trimmed by 1 base and V by 5 bases; bases with no gene match: 8. The CDR3 totals 16 residues. Germline values: CDR1 SGHRS, CDR2 YFSETQ. Written as DNA, the CDR3 is TGCGCCAGCAGTCCGGAGGCTAGCGGGGGCACAGATACGCAGTATTTT. Encoded protein: CASSPEASGGTDTQYF.

The chain links TRBV20-1 to TRBJ1-1; a weak D match, TRBD1 (5 bases). Germline loops: CDR1 DFQATT, CDR2 SNEGSKA (reference sequence). The CDR3 has 11 amino acids. The CDR3 DNA follows: TGCAGGGTGGAAGGGGACACTGAAGCTTTCTTT. Amino acids: CRVEGDTEAFF.

This clone was seen only a few times. The chain couples TRBV5-4 to TRBJ2-5; no definite D call. The CDR3 spans 12 residues. CDR1 is SGHNT and CDR2 is YYREEE in the germline V gene (reference sequence). Trimming took off 2 bases at V and 1 base at J, with 3 bases between the two ends. For the CDR3, the DNA is TGTGCCAGCAGCTTAGGCCAAGAGACCCAGTACTTC. Its translation is CASSLGQETQYF.

The chain recombines TRBV19 with TRBJ2-2; D unresolved. CDR1 is LNHDA, CDR2 SQIVND, per germline (reference sequence). The CDR3 consists of 13 residues. V lost 0 bases and J 6 bases, leaving 5 bases between the germline ends. The CDR3 sequence is CASSIDKAGELFF. The CDR3 nucleotides read TGTGCCAGTAGTATAGATAAGGCCGGGGAGCTGTTTTTT.

This chain uses TRBV5-1 with TRBJ2-7; the D call may be TRBD1 or TRBD2 (5 bases each). The CDR3 is made up of 15 amino acids. CDR1 and CDR2 (germline): SGHRS, YFSETQ. The V and J ends lost 4 bases and 3 bases respectively, with 17 bases between them. CDR3 sequence (DNA): TGCGCCAGCAGCCCTGGGGGTACCCGAGACTACGAGCAGTACTTC. Residues: CASSPGGTRDYEQYF.

For the CDR3, the DNA is TGTGCCAGCAGTTTATGGGCAGGCGGAGGCACCGGGGAGCTGTTTTTT. As protein: CASSLWAGGGTGELFF. The V call is TRBV28, the J call TRBJ2-2, with D perhaps TRBD2 (5 bases). Germline CDR1 and CDR2: MDHEN and SYDVKM. The CDR3 contains 16 residues. V shed 0 bases and J shed 4 bases, with 12 bases lying between them.

The chain employs TRBV21-1 and TRBJ2-1. TRBV21-1 is noted as a pseudogene. The CDR3 spans 16 residues. The CDR3 nucleotides are TGTGCCAGCAGCAAAGAGTTCTGGGGGTTGCTCAATGAGCAGTTCTTC. Protein product: CASSKEFWGLLNEQFF.

The V and J genes are TRBV2 and TRBJ2-1; TRBD1 is a possible D gene (5 bases). This CDR3 is built from 13 residues. Germline CDR1 and CDR2: SNHLY and FYNNEI. V lost 3 bases, J lost 5 bases, and 8 bases lay in between. Written as DNA, the CDR3 is TGTGCCAGCAGTGAGGGGCGTGACAATGAGCAGTTCTTC. Amino acids: CASSEGRDNEQFF.